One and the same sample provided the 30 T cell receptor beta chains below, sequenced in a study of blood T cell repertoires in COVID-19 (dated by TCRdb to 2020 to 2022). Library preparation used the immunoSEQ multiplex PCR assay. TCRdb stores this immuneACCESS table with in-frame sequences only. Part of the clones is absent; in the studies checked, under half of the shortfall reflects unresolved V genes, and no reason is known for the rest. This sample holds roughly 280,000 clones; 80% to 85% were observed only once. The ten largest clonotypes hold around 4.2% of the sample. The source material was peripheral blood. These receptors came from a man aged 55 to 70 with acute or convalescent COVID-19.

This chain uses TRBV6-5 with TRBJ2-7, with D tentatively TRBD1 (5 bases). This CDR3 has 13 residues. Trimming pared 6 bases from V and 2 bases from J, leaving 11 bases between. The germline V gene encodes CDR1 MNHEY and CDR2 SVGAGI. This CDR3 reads CASRNRNAYEQYF. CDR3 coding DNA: TGTGCCAGCAGAAACAGGAATGCCTACGAGCAGTACTTC.

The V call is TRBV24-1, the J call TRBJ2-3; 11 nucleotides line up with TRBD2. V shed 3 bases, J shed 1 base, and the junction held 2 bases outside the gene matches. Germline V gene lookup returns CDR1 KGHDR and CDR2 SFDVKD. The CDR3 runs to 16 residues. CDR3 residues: CATSDHSGGGTDTQYF. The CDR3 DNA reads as TGTGCCACCAGTGATCATAGCGGGGGGGGCACAGATACGCAGTATTTT.

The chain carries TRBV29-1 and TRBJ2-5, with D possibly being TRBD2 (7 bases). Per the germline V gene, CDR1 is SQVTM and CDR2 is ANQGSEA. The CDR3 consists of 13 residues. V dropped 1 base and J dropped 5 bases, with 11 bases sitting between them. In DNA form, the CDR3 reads TGCAGCGTTGAAGGGACAGCGGGGGAGACCCAGTACTTC. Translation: CSVEGTAGETQYF.

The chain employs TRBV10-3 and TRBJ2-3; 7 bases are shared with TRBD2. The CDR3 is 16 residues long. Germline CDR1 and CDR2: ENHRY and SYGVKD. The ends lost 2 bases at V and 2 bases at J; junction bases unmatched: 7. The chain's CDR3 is CAISERAGSYTDTQYF. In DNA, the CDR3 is TGTGCCATCAGTGAGCGAGCGGGGTCCTACACAGATACGCAGTATTTT.

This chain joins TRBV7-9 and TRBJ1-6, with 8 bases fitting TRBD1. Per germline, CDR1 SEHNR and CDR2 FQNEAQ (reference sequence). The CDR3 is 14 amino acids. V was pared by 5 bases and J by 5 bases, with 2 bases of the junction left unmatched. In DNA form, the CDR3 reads TGTGCCAGCAGCCTGGGACAGGATAATTCACCCCTCCACTTT. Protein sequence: CASSLGQDNSPLHF.

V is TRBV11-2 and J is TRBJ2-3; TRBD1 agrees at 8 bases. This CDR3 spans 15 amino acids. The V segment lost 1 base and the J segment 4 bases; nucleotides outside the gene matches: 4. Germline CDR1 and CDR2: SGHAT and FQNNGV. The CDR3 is CASSLGRGLADTQYF. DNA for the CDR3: TGTGCCAGCAGCTTAGGCAGGGGGCTAGCAGATACGCAGTATTTT.

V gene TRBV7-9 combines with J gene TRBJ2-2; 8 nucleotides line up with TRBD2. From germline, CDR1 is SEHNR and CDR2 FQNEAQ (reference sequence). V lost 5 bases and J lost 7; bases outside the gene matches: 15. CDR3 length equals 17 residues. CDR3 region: CASSPQAGGQPGGELFF. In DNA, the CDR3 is TGTGCCAGCAGCCCCCAGGCGGGGGGCCAACCCGGCGGGGAGCTGTTTTTT. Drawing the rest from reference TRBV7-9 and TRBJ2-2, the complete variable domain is DTGVSQNPRHKITKRGQNVTFRCDPISEHNRLYWYRQTLGQGPEFLTYFQNEAQLEKSRLLSDRFSAERPKGSFSTLEIQRTEQGDSAMYLCASSPQAGGQPGGELFFGEGSRLTVL.

The CDR3 nucleotides read TGTGCCAGTAGTATCTGGGCTAAGGGGGCAAGCAATCAGCCCCAGCATTTT. Its protein product is CASSIWAKGASNQPQHF. The chain links TRBV19 to TRBJ1-5, with 7 bases identical to TRBD1. Germline lookup yields CDR1 LNHDA and CDR2 SQIVND (reference sequence). The junction had 9 bases not matched to a gene; V was cut back by 3 bases and J by 1 base. The CDR3 runs 17 residues.

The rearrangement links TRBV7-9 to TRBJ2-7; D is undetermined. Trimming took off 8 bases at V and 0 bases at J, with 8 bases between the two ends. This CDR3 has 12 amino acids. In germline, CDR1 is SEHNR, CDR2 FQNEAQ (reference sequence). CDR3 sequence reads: CASWSDSYEQYF. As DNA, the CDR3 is TGTGCCAGCTGGAGCGACTCCTACGAGCAGTACTTC.

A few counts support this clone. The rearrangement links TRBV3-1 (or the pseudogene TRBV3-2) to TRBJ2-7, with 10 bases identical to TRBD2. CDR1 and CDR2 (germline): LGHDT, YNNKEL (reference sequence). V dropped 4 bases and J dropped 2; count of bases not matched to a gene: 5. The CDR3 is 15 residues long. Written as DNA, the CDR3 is TGTGCCAGCAGCCTCCTAAGCGGGAGGGCCTACGAGCAGTACTTC. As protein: CASSLLSGRAYEQYF.

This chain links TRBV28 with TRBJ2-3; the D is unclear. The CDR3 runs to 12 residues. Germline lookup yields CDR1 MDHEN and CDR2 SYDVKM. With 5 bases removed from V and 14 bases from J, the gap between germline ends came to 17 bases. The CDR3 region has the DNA TGTGCCAGCAGTCCCGGCGGCACCCATGCGTATTTT. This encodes CASSPGGTHAYF.

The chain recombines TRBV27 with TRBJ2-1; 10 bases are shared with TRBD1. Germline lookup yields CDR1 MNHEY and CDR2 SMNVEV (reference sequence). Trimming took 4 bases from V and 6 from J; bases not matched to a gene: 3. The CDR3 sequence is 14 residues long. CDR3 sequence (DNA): TGTGCCAGCAGTTGGGGACAGGGGACCAATGAGCAGTTCTTC. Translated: CASSWGQGTNEQFF.

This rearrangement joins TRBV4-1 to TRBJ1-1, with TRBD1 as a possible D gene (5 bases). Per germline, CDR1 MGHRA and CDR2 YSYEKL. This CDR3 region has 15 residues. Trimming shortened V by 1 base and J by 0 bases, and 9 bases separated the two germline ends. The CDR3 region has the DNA TGCGCCAGCAGCCAAGGCCCACAGGTGAACACTGAAGCTTTCTTT. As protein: CASSQGPQVNTEAFF.

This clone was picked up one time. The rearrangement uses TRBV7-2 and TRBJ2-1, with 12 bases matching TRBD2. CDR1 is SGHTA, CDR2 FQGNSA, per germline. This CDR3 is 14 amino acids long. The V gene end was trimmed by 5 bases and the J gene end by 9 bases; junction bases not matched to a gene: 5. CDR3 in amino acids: CASSRTSGMGEQFF. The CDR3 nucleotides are TGTGCCAGCAGCAGGACTAGCGGGATGGGTGAGCAGTTCTTC.

The CDR3 nucleotides read TGTGCCAGCAGCTTTAGAGGCAATCAGCCCCAGCATTTT. Its protein product is CASSFRGNQPQHF. The V call is TRBV7-2, the J call TRBJ1-5; D unresolved. This CDR3 has 13 amino acids. Germline lookup yields CDR1 SGHTA and CDR2 FQGNSA. Between the trimmed V and J ends, which lost 3 bases and 2 bases, there was a span of 5 bases.

The CDR3 here is CASSFAGKGEQYF. CDR3 coding DNA: TGTGCCAGCAGTTTTGCAGGGAAGGGTGAGCAGTACTTC. This sequence joins TRBV12-3 or TRBV12-4 and TRBJ2-7; possible D gene TRBD1, 5 bases. The V and J ends lost 3 bases and 7 bases respectively, with 13 bases between them. This CDR3 spans 13 amino acids.

As DNA, the CDR3 is TGTGCCAGCAGCAGCCGGGTGCCTTACAATGAGCAGTTCTTC. It codes for CASSSRVPYNEQFF. This sequence joins TRBV6-5 and TRBJ2-1, with D unclear. The CDR3 extends over 14 amino acids. V shed 6 bases and J shed 4 bases, with 13 bases lying between them. CDR1 is MNHEY and CDR2 is SVGAGI in the germline V gene.

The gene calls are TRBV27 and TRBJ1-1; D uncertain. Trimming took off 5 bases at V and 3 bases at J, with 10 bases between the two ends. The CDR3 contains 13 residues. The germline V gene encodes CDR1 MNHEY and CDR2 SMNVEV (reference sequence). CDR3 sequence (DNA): TGTGCCAGCAGTCTTACAGCCTACACTGAAGCTTTCTTT. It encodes CASSLTAYTEAFF.

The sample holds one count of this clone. For the CDR3, the DNA is TGTGCCAGCAGTTACGCCCCCCCCAGGGTCAATCAGCCCCAGCATTTT. Its protein product is CASSYAPPRVNQPQHF. The chain uses TRBV6-5 and TRBJ1-5; tentatively, D is TRBD1 (5 bases). CDR1 MNHEY and CDR2 SVGAGI come from the germline V gene. Trimming stripped 2 bases from V and 3 bases from J, with 14 bases between. CDR3 length: 16 residues.

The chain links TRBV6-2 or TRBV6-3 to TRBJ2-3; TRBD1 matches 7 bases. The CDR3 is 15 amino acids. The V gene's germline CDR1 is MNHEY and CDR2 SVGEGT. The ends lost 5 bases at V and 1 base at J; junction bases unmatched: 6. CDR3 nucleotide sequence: TGTGCCAGCAGTGGACAGGTGCCCGGCACAGATACGCAGTATTTT. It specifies CASSGQVPGTDTQYF.

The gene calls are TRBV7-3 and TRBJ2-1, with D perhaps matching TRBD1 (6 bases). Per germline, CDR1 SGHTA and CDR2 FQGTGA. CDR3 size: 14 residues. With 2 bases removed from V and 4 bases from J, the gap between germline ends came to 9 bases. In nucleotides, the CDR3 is TGTGCCAGCAGCTTAGACCAGGGGTACAATGAGCAGTTCTTC. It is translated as CASSLDQGYNEQFF.

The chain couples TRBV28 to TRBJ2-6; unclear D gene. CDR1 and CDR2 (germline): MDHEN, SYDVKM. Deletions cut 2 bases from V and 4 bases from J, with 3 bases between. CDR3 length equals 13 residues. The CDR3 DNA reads TGTGCCAGCAGTTTACAGGGGGCCAACGTCCTGACTTTC. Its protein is CASSLQGANVLTF.

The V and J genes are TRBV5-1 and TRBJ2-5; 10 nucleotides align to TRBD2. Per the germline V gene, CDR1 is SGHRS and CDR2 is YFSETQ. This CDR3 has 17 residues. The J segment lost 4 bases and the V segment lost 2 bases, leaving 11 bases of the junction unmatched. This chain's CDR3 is CASSLREAGGPGETQYF. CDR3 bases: TGCGCCAGCAGCTTAAGAGAAGCGGGGGGGCCGGGAGAGACCCAGTACTTC.

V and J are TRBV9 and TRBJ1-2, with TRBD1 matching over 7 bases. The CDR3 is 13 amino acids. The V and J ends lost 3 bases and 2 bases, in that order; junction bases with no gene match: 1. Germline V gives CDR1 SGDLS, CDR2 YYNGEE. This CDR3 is CASSGDSNYGYTF. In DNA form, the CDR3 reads TGTGCCAGCAGCGGGGACAGCAACTATGGCTACACCTTC.

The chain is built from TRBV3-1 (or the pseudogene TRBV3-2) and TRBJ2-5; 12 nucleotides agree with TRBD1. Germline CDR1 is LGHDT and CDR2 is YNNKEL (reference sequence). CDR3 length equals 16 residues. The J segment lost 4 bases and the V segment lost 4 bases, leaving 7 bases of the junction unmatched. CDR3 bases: TGTGCCAGCAGCCGAGGGACAGGGGGCGGATTAGAGACCCAGTACTTC. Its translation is CASSRGTGGGLETQYF.

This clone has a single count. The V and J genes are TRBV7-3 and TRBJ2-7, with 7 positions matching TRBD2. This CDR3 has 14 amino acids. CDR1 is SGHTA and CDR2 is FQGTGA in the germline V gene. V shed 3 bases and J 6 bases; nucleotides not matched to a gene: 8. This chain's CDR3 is CASSLEGGPREQYF. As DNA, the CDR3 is TGTGCCAGCAGCTTGGAGGGAGGGCCGCGCGAGCAGTACTTC.

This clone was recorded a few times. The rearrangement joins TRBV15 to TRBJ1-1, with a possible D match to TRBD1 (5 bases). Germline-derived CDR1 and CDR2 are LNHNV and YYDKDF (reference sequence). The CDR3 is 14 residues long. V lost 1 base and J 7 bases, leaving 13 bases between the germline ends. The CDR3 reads CATSRVLAGGEAFF. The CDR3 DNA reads TGTGCCACCAGCAGAGTTTTGGCCGGGGGTGAAGCTTTCTTT.

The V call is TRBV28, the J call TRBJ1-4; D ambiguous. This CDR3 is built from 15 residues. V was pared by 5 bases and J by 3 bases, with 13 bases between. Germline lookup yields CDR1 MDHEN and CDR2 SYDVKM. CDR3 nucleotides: TGTGCCAGCAGTACCTCGGGGTCTGCTAATGAAAAACTGTTTTTT. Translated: CASSTSGSANEKLFF.

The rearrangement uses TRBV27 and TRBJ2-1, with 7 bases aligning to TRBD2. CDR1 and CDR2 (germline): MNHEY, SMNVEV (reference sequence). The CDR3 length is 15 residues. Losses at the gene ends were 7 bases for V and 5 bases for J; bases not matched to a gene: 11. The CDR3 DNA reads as TGTGCCAGCACCCCATGGGGGGGGAGGAACAATGAGCAGTTCTTC. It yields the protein CASTPWGGRNNEQFF.

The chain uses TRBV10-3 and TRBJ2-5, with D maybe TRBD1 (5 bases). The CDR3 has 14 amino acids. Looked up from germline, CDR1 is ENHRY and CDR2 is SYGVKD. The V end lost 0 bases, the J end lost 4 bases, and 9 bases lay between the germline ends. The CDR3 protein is CAISESVQGETQYF. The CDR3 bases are TGTGCCATCAGTGAGTCAGTCCAGGGAGAGACCCAGTACTTC.